This T cell receptor beta chain was found in a study of lymphopenia after photon versus proton radiotherapy. The study, taken as a whole, reports: Better survival with proton therapy was suggested as possible, not demonstrated. Photon-treated patients lost naive T cells and TCR diversity; proton-treated stayed stable. After lymphocyte nadir, photon-treated repertoires showed oligoclonal expansion, especially CD8+ Temra. Larger post-nadir TCR diversity loss correlated inversely with survival in deceased patients.

Germline V gene lookup returns CDR1 LNHDA and CDR2 SQIVND (reference sequence). V trimming: 5 bases; J trimming: 5 bases; junction bases outside the gene matches: 9. The CDR3 loop spans 16 amino acids. In the case of this clone: Antigen: not known.

The data were produced by immunoSEQ multiplex PCR, yet TCRdb's version contains in-frame clones alone and is incomplete. The profile shows 70,000 or so clones, roughly 91% of them singletons. Sequenced material: peripheral blood, taken from a patient treated with photon-based radiotherapy. The chain employs TRBV19 and TRBJ2-2; TRBD2 matches at 9 bases. This clonotype was obtained from a woman in her seventies with pancreatic cancer. This chain's CDR3 is CASSAPGTSLTGELFF. The DNA of the CDR3 is TGTGCCAGTAGTGCCCCCGGGACTAGCTTGACCGGGGAGCTGTTTTTT.